These T cell receptor beta chains were read from a single sample in a study of post-analysis software for immune sequencing data. TCRdb re-called the PCR reads with MiXCR, one entry per CDR3 protein. The sample has 400,000 to 500,000 distinct CDR3 sequences; over 30% are singletons. The sample taken for sequencing was blood. These receptors came from a girl aged 2 to 9 with multiple sclerosis. Each CDR3 is given with its conserved first and last residue. The order of the fields is V gene, J gene, CDR3 protein.

V gene: TRBV20-1
J gene: TRBJ2-5
CDR3 protein: CSADQSRGGPETQYF

V gene: TRBV6-5
J gene: TRBJ2-1
CDR3 protein: CASTGTSGLLYNEQFF

V gene: TRBV14
J gene: TRBJ2-3
CDR3 protein: CASSQGLLAGGKDTQYF

V gene: TRBV12-3/TRBV12-4
J gene: TRBJ2-7
CDR3 protein: CASSFRTTYEQYF

V gene: TRBV15
J gene: TRBJ1-5
CDR3 protein: CATSRARTGEDLYQPQHF

V gene: TRBV2
J gene: TRBJ1-5
CDR3 protein: CASSELQGNQPQHF

V gene: TRBV27
J gene: TRBJ2-1
CDR3 protein: CASSALAGVAYNEQFF

V gene: TRBV18
J gene: TRBJ1-4
CDR3 protein: CASSPPGEKLFF

V gene: TRBV5-6
J gene: NA
CDR3 protein: CASSLRLAWETQYF

V gene: TRBV27
J gene: TRBJ1-2
CDR3 protein: CASSLNPRRGGHGYTF

V gene: TRBV20-1
J gene: TRBJ2-5
CDR3 protein: CSAMTGGQETRYF

V gene: TRBV24-1
J gene: TRBJ2-1
CDR3 protein: CATSDLGRRGSEQFF

V gene: TRBV11-2
J gene: TRBJ2-1
CDR3 protein: CASSLGGGDHDEQFF

V gene: TRBV27
J gene: TRBJ2-1
CDR3 protein: CASSTPISGGVDNEQFF

V gene: TRBV7-8
J gene: TRBJ1-2
CDR3 protein: CASSLFPQINYGYTF

V gene: TRBV5-1
J gene: TRBJ2-3
CDR3 protein: CASLPTGSRRDTQYF